One TCR beta chain is described in this entry. A multiplex PCR was run with 60 Vbeta primers and 13 Jbeta primers. This table comes from immunoSEQ multiplex PCR, and its TCRdb copy is limited to in-frame clones, with some not included. The table shows 130,000 to 150,000 clones, with approximately 79% occurring only once. The sample originates from a study of cytomegalovirus exposure and HLA in healthy donors. Germline CDR1 is LNHDA and CDR2 is SQIVND (reference sequence). This CDR3 contains 15 residues. The germline V and J ends were trimmed by 4 bases and 4 bases, with 16 bases remaining between them.

V and J are TRBV19 and TRBJ2-5; D unclear. The material sequenced was PBMCs. This clonotype originated in a woman between 40 and 50 years old in good health and CMV-seropositive. CDR3 region: CASSTRVGTGETQYF. For the CDR3, the DNA is TGTGCCAGTAGTACCCGGGTGGGTACTGGAGAGACCCAGTACTTC.